Detailed here is one TCR beta chain. Because the CDR3's place on the DNA is in doubt, the DNA is left out and the CDR3 is given as listed by TCRdb. This sample was taken from a study of blood T cell repertoires in COVID-19. As for the study in general: Acute and convalescent COVID-19 samples came from the United States, Italy and Spain. T cells, B-cell-depleted T cells, or PBMCs provided the cDNA or gDNA that served as material.

Per the original methods: Counts of nucleated cells, estimated from reference gene primer amplification, were obtained. Profiled with immunoSEQ multiplex PCR; TCRdb holds only in-frame clones, not every one. The DNA was the basis for D and trimming; V, J and clone size are from that table. The data contain 270,000 or so clones, 89% of them singletons. Including both end residues, the CDR3 is 12 amino acids long. The material sequenced was peripheral blood. This chain connects TRBV12-3 or TRBV12-4 to TRBJ2-2; the DNA was not used to check the table's D call, TRBD2. This TCR came from a woman in her 40s who had recovered from COVID-19. The CDR3 reads CASSFGAGELFF.